The 2 T cell receptor beta chains listed next were all sequenced from one sample in a study of PD-1 blockade in classical Hodgkin lymphoma. Each of the patients experienced relapse following autologous stem cell transplantation, and their brentuximab vedotin exposure differed. Clones were sequenced by immunoSEQ multiplex PCR, and TCRdb holds only the in-frame ones, with some missing. The sample gives some 50,000 clones, about three quarters of which show up once; 9.5% to 12% is in the top ten. The source material was peripheral blood mononuclear cells (PBMCs), sampled at baseline. The receptors originated from a human donor with classical Hodgkin lymphoma.

The chain combines TRBV29-1 with TRBJ2-7, with D perhaps matching TRBD1 (6 bases). Germline V CDR1 and CDR2: SQVTM, ANQGSEA. The CDR3 is 12 amino acids. V was clipped by 3 bases and J by 5 bases, with 11 bases between them. The CDR3 region has the DNA TGCAGCGTTGAGCAGGGGACCCACGAGCAGTACTTC. Residues: CSVEQGTHEQYF.

This chain connects TRBV6-5 to TRBJ2-3, with TRBD2 matching 8 bases. The CDR3 sequence is 15 residues long. Looked up from germline, CDR1 is MNHEY and CDR2 is SVGAGI. J gave up 6 bases and V 0 bases, and 5 bases lay outside the gene matches. The CDR3 DNA reads TGTGCCAGCAGTTACTCAGCGGGAGATTCTGATACGCAGTATTTT. Its translation: CASSYSAGDSDTQYF.